This record looks at one T cell receptor beta chain sequence and its context. The data derive from a study of blood T cell repertoires in COVID-19. Turning to the study itself: Donors in the United States, Italy and Spain gave samples during acute or convalescent COVID-19.

V was clipped by 7 bases and J by 3 bases, with 15 bases between them. The CDR3 is 15 amino acids. The V gene's germline CDR1 is MDHEN and CDR2 SYDVKM. Within 2 weeks before study entry, exposed participants met a COVID-19 case. Method: immunoSEQ multiplex PCR; TCRdb's copy keeps in-frame clones and lacks some. This sample carries 150,000 to 200,000 clones, about 80% of them seen once, and the ten largest clones take around 15%. The V gene is TRBV28, the J gene TRBJ1-4; D is uncertain. The clonotype comes from a man in his 60s who had been exposed to COVID-19. The sequencing sample was made of PBMCs or T cells enriched from blood (not recorded which). The CDR3 is CASTLGVLPNEKLFF. The CDR3 coding sequence is TGTGCCAGCACCTTGGGCGTCCTCCCTAATGAAAAACTGTTTTTT.